The 30 T cell receptor beta chains reported below all come from one sample, sequenced in a study of T-cell reconstitution after alpha-beta-depleted transplantation in children. Unique molecular identifiers were incorporated into the prepared TCRbeta library. TCRdb passed the PCR reads through MiXCR, listing each CDR3 protein once. The data contain around 800,000 distinct CDR3 sequences, roughly 15% of them singletons. Specimen: PBMCs, mostly from graft donor cells, collected 360 days after TCRalphabeta/CD19-depleted stem cell transplant. These receptors were collected from a male patient aged 10 to 17 who had a stem cell transplant for acute lymphoblastic leukemia, so the T cells may come from the graft donor.

The chain joins TRBV6-1 to TRBJ1-1, with 8 nucleotides matching TRBD1. This CDR3 has 15 residues. The germline gives CDR1 MNHNS, CDR2 SASEGT. V shed 6 bases and J 4 bases; nucleotides not matched to a gene: 10. In nucleotides, the CDR3 is TGTGCCAGCAGAACCCGGACAGGGATCGGCACTGAAGCTTTCTTT. It codes for CASRTRTGIGTEAFF.

The chain couples TRBV20-1 to TRBJ2-7; D may be TRBD2 (6 bases). CDR1 and CDR2 from the germline V gene are DFQATT and SNEGSKA (reference sequence). Deletions cut 0 bases from V and 3 bases from J, with 15 bases between. CDR3 length equals 15 residues. For the CDR3, the DNA is TGCAGTGCTAGAGATAGTGGTAGCGGAATCTACGAGCAGTACTTC. Protein sequence: CSARDSGSGIYEQYF.

J is TRBJ1-4 and V is TRBV4-1; D is uncertain. Germline-derived CDR1 and CDR2 are MGHRA and YSYEKL. V was trimmed by 3 bases and J by 6 bases, leaving 14 bases between them. This CDR3 spans 15 amino acids. CDR3 in amino acids: CASSQLHWGDEKLFF. The CDR3 coding sequence is TGCGCCAGCAGCCAGTTACACTGGGGAGATGAAAAACTGTTTTTT.

V usage is TRBV5-1 and J usage is TRBJ1-3; D is perhaps TRBD1 (6 bases). The CDR3 loop spans 16 amino acids. Trimming removed 0 bases at V and 0 bases at J, with 10 bases between. CDR1 is SGHRS, CDR2 YFSETQ, per germline. CDR3 loop: CASSLAGARSGNTIYF. The CDR3 coding sequence is TGCGCCAGCAGCTTGGCGGGGGCTCGCTCTGGAAACACCATATATTTT.

At least ten counts were recorded for this clonotype. V is TRBV2 and J is TRBJ1-5, with no clear D. This CDR3 is 17 amino acids long. Deletions cut 5 bases from V and 0 bases from J, with 17 bases between. The germline gives CDR1 SNHLY, CDR2 FYNNEI. DNA of the CDR3: TGTGCCAGCAGTACTGGGAGCTTTATAGGTAGCAATCAGCCCCAGCATTTT. This codes for CASSTGSFIGSNQPQHF.

This chain connects TRBV6-5 to TRBJ2-3; TRBD2 aligns across 7 bases. The V gene end was trimmed by 2 bases and the J gene end by 3 bases; junction bases not matched to a gene: 14. The CDR3 consists of 18 residues. Germline CDR1 MNHEY, CDR2 SVGAGI. CDR3 in DNA: TGTGCCAGCAGTTACCACGAGGCCCCGGGAGGTCGGACAGATACGCAGTATTTT. Translating it yields CASSYHEAPGGRTDTQYF.

This clonotype came up a few times. The chain employs TRBV4-1 and TRBJ1-1, with D unresolved. From germline, CDR1 is MGHRA and CDR2 YSYEKL. Trimming took 8 bases from V and 5 from J, leaving 24 bases between them. The length of the CDR3 is 16 residues. CDR3 amino acids: CASQPFALSSGTEAFF. The CDR3 DNA reads TGCGCCAGCCAGCCCTTCGCTCTCTCGAGTGGAACTGAAGCTTTCTTT.

The chain carries TRBV7-2 and TRBJ1-4; D call uncertain. The germline V and J ends were trimmed by 8 bases and 0 bases, with 19 bases remaining between them. The CDR3 has 17 amino acids. Germline CDR1 reads SGHTA; CDR2 reads FQGNSA. CDR3 in DNA: TGTGCCAGCGTCATTGGAGAAGGGCAGCCAACTAATGAAAAACTGTTTTTT. This translates into CASVIGEGQPTNEKLFF.

As for this clonotype: An end of the junction differs from the germline gene, which may be a read error. CDR3 residues: CASSLASGSLSYEQYF. The CDR3 region has the DNA TGTGCCAGCAGCCTAGCGTCGGGTTCCCTCTCCTACGAGCAGTACTTC. The chain recombines TRBV7-8 with TRBJ2-7; the D gene is possibly TRBD2 (6 bases). The length of the CDR3 is 16 residues. Germline CDR1 reads SGHVS; CDR2 reads FQNEAQ.

This clonotype was detected ten times or more. The chain employs TRBV6-5 and TRBJ2-3; possibly TRBD2 for D (5 bases). CDR1 is MNHEY, CDR2 SVGAGI, per germline. This CDR3 region has 16 residues. The germline V and J ends were trimmed by 1 base and 0 bases, with 11 bases remaining between them. The CDR3 reads CASSYLAGVSTDTQYF. The CDR3 bases are TGTGCCAGCAGTTACTTGGCGGGCGTTAGCACAGATACGCAGTATTTT.

This clonotype came up once. The chain has TRBV7-3 and TRBJ2-7; D may be TRBD2 (5 bases). Germline CDR1 reads SGHTA; CDR2 reads FQGTGA. The CDR3 has 15 residues. Trimming took off 0 bases at V and 5 bases at J, with 14 bases between the two ends. The CDR3 bases are TGTGCCAGCAGCTTAACGTCCCCTCCCGGGAACGAGCAGTACTTC. Its translation: CASSLTSPPGNEQYF.

This clonotype was recorded a few times. The genes are TRBV7-6 and TRBJ2-1, with 11 bases lining up with TRBD2. In germline, CDR1 is SGHVS, CDR2 FNYEAQ. The CDR3 totals 18 residues. V was clipped by 3 bases and J by 1 base; unmatched bases: 8. CDR3 sequence reads: CASSFHSGRVGSYNEQFF. The CDR3 bases are TGTGCCAGCAGCTTCCATAGCGGGAGGGTAGGGTCCTACAATGAGCAGTTCTTC.

In the case of this clonotype: Relative to the germline gene, one junction end is altered; a read error may explain this. V is TRBV20-1 and J is TRBJ2-1, with 9 nucleotides matching TRBD1. The CDR3 has 16 amino acids. The germline gives CDR1 DFQATT, CDR2 SNEGSKA (reference sequence). The CDR3 nucleotides read TGCTGTGCTAGAGGTCGGACAGGGGACTTCTACAATGAGCAGTTCTTC. Its translation is CCARGRTGDFYNEQFF.

This clonotype came up a few times. The chain links TRBV5-1 to TRBJ2-2; D is possibly TRBD2 (6 bases). CDR1 and CDR2 (germline): SGHRS, YFSETQ. Trimming removed 2 bases from V and 4 bases from J, with 24 bases in between. This CDR3 is built from 19 residues. The CDR3 protein is CASSLRLGGGRTTTGELFF. The CDR3 bases are TGCGCCAGCAGCTTAAGGTTGGGAGGCGGAAGAACGACCACCGGGGAGCTGTTTTTT.

This clonotype was observed at least ten times. This rearrangement joins TRBV24-1 to TRBJ2-1; possibly TRBD1 for D (6 bases). Trimming took 10 bases from V and 1 from J, leaving 10 bases between them. Germline CDR1 is KGHDR and CDR2 is SFDVKD. The CDR3 extends over 13 amino acids. DNA for the CDR3: TGTGCCACAGGTAGGGGGTCCTACAATGAGCAGTTCTTC. Its translation is CATGRGSYNEQFF.

This clonotype has only a few counts. J is TRBJ1-5 and V is TRBV20-1, with 7 bases matching TRBD1. V dropped 5 bases and J dropped 7; count of bases not matched to a gene: 11. The germline gives CDR1 DFQATT, CDR2 SNEGSKA (reference sequence). The CDR3 spans 14 residues. In DNA, the CDR3 is TGCAGTGCTCAGATACCTACAGGGGCGCAGCCCCAGCATTTT. Protein sequence: CSAQIPTGAQPQHF.

This clonotype was counted between two and nine times. The chain recombines TRBV11-1 with TRBJ2-1; TRBD2 agrees at 12 bases. There are 20 residues in the CDR3. Germline loops: CDR1 SGHAT, CDR2 FQDESV (reference sequence). Trimming at V came to 5 bases and at J to 8 bases, leaving 22 bases not matched to a gene. CDR3: CASSPSSGTETSGSIYEQFF. The CDR3 nucleotides read TGTGCCAGCAGCCCGTCGTCCGGGACAGAGACTAGCGGGAGTATCTATGAGCAGTTCTTC.

This clonotype was counted ten times or more. The CDR3 is CAVRDSKTYEQYF. For the CDR3, the DNA is TGTGCCGTCAGGGACAGCAAAACCTACGAGCAGTACTTC. The rearrangement uses TRBV24-1 and TRBJ2-7; TRBD1 agrees at 7 bases. Per the germline V gene, CDR1 is KGHDR and CDR2 is SFDVKD. J lost 2 bases, V lost 12 bases, and 9 bases had no gene match. The CDR3 consists of 13 residues.

As DNA, the CDR3 is TGCAGTGCTAGAGAAGGACAGTGGGGTCAGCCCCAGCATTTT. This gives the protein CSAREGQWGQPQHF. The chain carries TRBV20-1 and TRBJ1-5; D is perhaps TRBD1 (6 bases). This CDR3 spans 14 amino acids. Looked up from germline, CDR1 is DFQATT and CDR2 is SNEGSKA (reference sequence). The ends were cut back, 0 bases at V and 6 bases at J, with 12 bases in the middle.

The chain carries TRBV7-3 and TRBJ2-3; D unclear. CDR3 length: 14 residues. Germline CDR1 SGHTA, CDR2 FQGTGA. V was shortened by 5 bases and J by 6 bases, with 15 bases between the two germline ends. The DNA of the CDR3 is TGTGCCAGCAGCACTCCCCCCTTTGTGGATACGCAGTATTTT. Protein product: CASSTPPFVDTQYF.

About this clonotype itself: At one boundary the junction diverges from the germline segment, which might be a read error. The chain joins TRBV6-1 to TRBJ1-1; weak D call: TRBD1 (6 bases). The CDR3 has 15 amino acids. Germline loops: CDR1 MNHNS, CDR2 SASEGT. CDR3 residues: CSSSPYRDMRTEAFF. For the CDR3, the DNA is TGTTCCAGCAGTCCTTACCGGGACATGAGAACTGAAGCTTTCTTT.

This clonotype was counted many times. The rearrangement links TRBV5-1 to TRBJ2-2; no firm D call. Between the trimmed V and J ends, which lost 5 bases and 3 bases, there was a span of 8 bases. Per the germline V gene, CDR1 is SGHRS and CDR2 is YFSETQ. This CDR3 is 13 amino acids long. CDR3 protein: CASSLHYTGELFF. The CDR3 DNA is TGCGCCAGCAGTCTTCATTACACCGGGGAGCTGTTTTTT.

The chain uses TRBV20-1 and TRBJ2-7, with D perhaps TRBD1 or TRBD2 (5 bases each). The V end lost 7 bases, the J end lost 0 bases, and 19 bases lay between the germline ends. Germline V gene data show CDR1 as DFQATT and CDR2 as SNEGSKA (reference sequence). The CDR3 runs to 15 residues. As DNA, the CDR3 is TGCAGTGTTCGGGGCATCCTAGACAACTCCTACGAGCAGTACTTC. This codes for CSVRGILDNSYEQYF.

The chain links TRBV4-1 to TRBJ2-7, with 8 nucleotides matching TRBD2. This CDR3 has 15 amino acids. V shed 2 bases, J shed 5 bases, and the junction held 8 bases outside the gene matches. Germline values: CDR1 MGHRA, CDR2 YSYEKL. Written as DNA, the CDR3 is TGCGCCAGCAGCCAAATTAGCGGGATAATAGACGAGCAGTACTTC. Translation: CASSQISGIIDEQYF.

This chain connects TRBV5-5 to TRBJ1-4; a weak D match, TRBD1 (6 bases). The length of the CDR3 is 18 residues. Germline values: CDR1 SGHKS, CDR2 YYEKEE (reference sequence). Trimming took 3 bases from V and 2 from J, leaving 20 bases between them. The chain's CDR3 is CASSYSRTPGATNEKLFF. The CDR3 DNA is TGTGCCAGCAGCTATTCCCGGACCCCGGGGGCCACTAATGAAAAACTGTTTTTT.

This clonotype was recorded at least ten times. The rearrangement uses TRBV4-1 and TRBJ2-7; D uncertain. The germline V and J ends were trimmed by 1 base and 2 bases, with 9 bases remaining between them. The CDR3 extends over 14 amino acids. Germline V gene lookup returns CDR1 MGHRA and CDR2 YSYEKL. The CDR3 sequence: CASSQGFPPYEQYF. In nucleotides, the CDR3 is TGCGCCAGCAGCCAAGGCTTTCCTCCCTACGAGCAGTACTTC.

This clonotype was counted ten times or more. V and J are TRBV5-6 and TRBJ2-7, with D possibly being TRBD1 (5 bases). The CDR3 has 12 amino acids. V was cut by 3 bases and J by 4 bases, with 8 bases left in between. Germline loops: CDR1 SGHDT, CDR2 YYEEEE. CDR3 DNA: TGTGCCAGCAGCTACCAGGGTTACGAGCAGTACTTC. Translating gives CASSYQGYEQYF.

V is TRBV30 and J is TRBJ1-4; D is ambiguous. This CDR3 has 13 residues. The V and J ends lost 7 bases and 3 bases respectively, with 12 bases between them. The germline CDR1 and CDR2 sequences are GTSNPN and SVGIG (reference sequence). The CDR3 nucleotides read TGTGCCTTGGGCTGGGAGCCTAATGAAAAACTGTTTTTT. Its translation: CALGWEPNEKLFF.

Ten or more counts support this clonotype. The CDR3 nucleotides read TGTGCCAGCAGCTCCGGGACTAGCGGGAGGGCCGCCCTAAATGAGCAGTTCTTC. Translated, it gives CASSSGTSGRAALNEQFF. The chain has TRBV11-2 and TRBJ2-1; 16 positions match TRBD2. J was trimmed by 7 bases and V by 4 bases; bases with no gene match: 10. The CDR3 has 18 residues. From germline, CDR1 is SGHAT and CDR2 FQNNGV.

The V and J genes are TRBV12-3 or TRBV12-4 and TRBJ2-7; D ambiguous. The CDR3 is made up of 12 amino acids. The V and J ends lost 4 bases and 6 bases respectively, with 10 bases between them. CDR3 in amino acids: CASSYGSLEQYF. The CDR3 DNA sequence: TGTGCCAGCAGTTATGGGTCTCTCGAGCAGTACTTC.